The 30 T cell receptor beta chains below all came from one sample that was sequenced in a study of CD4+ T cells in melanoma. This table comes from immunoSEQ multiplex PCR, and its TCRdb copy is limited to in-frame clones, with some not included. The table lists approximately 16,000 clones, roughly 84% of them singletons, with 6.4% in the top ten. Sequencing was performed on cells from a culture (not recorded whether cultured in vitro). The receptors here all came from a human donor with melanoma.

The chain is built from TRBV5-8 and TRBJ1-2, with TRBD1 matching over 8 bases. J lost 0 bases, V lost 5 bases, and 6 bases had no gene match. The CDR3 spans 15 residues. The germline V gene encodes CDR1 SGHTS and CDR2 YDEGEE. The CDR3 coding sequence is TGTGCCAGCAGACCAACAGGGGGGGCTAACTATGGCTACACCTTC. This encodes CASRPTGGANYGYTF. The complete variable domain, with remaining parts taken from reference TRBV5-8 and TRBJ1-2, reads EAGVTQSPTHLIKTRGQQATLRCSPISGHTSVYWYQQALGLGLQFLLWYDEGEERNRGNFPPRFSGRQFPNYSSELNVNALELEDSALYLCASRPTGGANYGYTFGSGTRLTVV.

V usage is TRBV27 and J usage is TRBJ2-1; D uncertain. The CDR3 runs 12 residues. CDR1 and CDR2 from the germline V gene are MNHEY and SMNVEV (reference sequence). V lost 7 bases and J 7 bases, leaving 11 bases between the germline ends. The CDR3: CASTSRGNEQFF. The DNA for the CDR3 is TGTGCCAGCACCTCACGCGGAAATGAGCAGTTCTTC.

The genes are TRBV18 and TRBJ1-3; a weak D match, TRBD1 (6 bases). The CDR3 loop spans 14 amino acids. In germline, CDR1 is KGHSH, CDR2 LQKENI. V shed 5 bases and J shed 3 bases, with 11 bases lying between them. CDR3 sequence reads: CASSSGASGNTIYF. CDR3 DNA sequence: TGTGCCAGCTCATCGGGGGCGAGTGGAAACACCATATATTTT.

V is TRBV19 and J is TRBJ1-4; 8 nucleotides line up with TRBD1. The CDR3 sequence is 16 residues long. The J segment lost 7 bases and the V segment lost 7 bases, leaving 14 bases of the junction unmatched. Germline CDR1 and CDR2: LNHDA and SQIVND (reference sequence). CDR3 DNA sequence: TGTGCCAGTACCGACCCAACAATAGGACAGGGTGAAAAACTGTTTTTT. It codes for CASTDPTIGQGEKLFF.

The chain links TRBV5-1 to TRBJ2-3, with TRBD1 identical over 9 bases. V was pared by 4 bases and J by 7 bases, with 4 bases of the junction left unmatched. Germline V lookup: CDR1 SGHRS, CDR2 YFSETQ. This CDR3 region has 13 residues. The CDR3 here is CASSRTGDNTQYF. CDR3 sequence (DNA): TGCGCCAGCAGCCGGACAGGGGATAATACGCAGTATTTT.

V usage is TRBV5-1 and J usage is TRBJ2-1; unclear D gene. Germline V lookup: CDR1 SGHRS, CDR2 YFSETQ. The V end lost 2 bases, the J end lost 7 bases, and 16 bases lay between the germline ends. The CDR3 totals 15 residues. The CDR3 sequence: CASSLIPGQGNEQFF. DNA for the CDR3: TGCGCCAGCAGCTTAATCCCGGGCCAAGGGAATGAGCAGTTCTTC.

The V and J genes are TRBV11-2 and TRBJ2-1, with D unclear. Germline CDR1 and CDR2: SGHAT and FQNNGV. V shed 2 bases and J shed 6 bases, with 14 bases lying between them. The CDR3 extends over 15 amino acids. CDR3 sequence reads: CASSLRHSRPNEQFF. In DNA form, the CDR3 reads TGTGCCAGCAGCTTACGTCATAGTCGGCCCAATGAGCAGTTCTTC.

The V and J genes are TRBV6-1 and TRBJ1-1; 7 bases are shared with TRBD1. After removal of 7 bases from V and 2 bases from J, the junction contained 10 bases not matched to a gene. The CDR3 runs to 15 residues. From germline, CDR1 is MNHNS and CDR2 SASEGT. The CDR3 loop is CASNTGQMRNTEAFF. The DNA of the CDR3 is TGTGCCAGCAACACGGGACAGATGAGAAACACTGAAGCTTTCTTT.

This clone was detected a few times. The V gene is TRBV4-2, the J gene TRBJ1-2, with D tentatively TRBD1 (6 bases). The CDR3 has 16 amino acids. Trimming took 0 bases from V and 6 from J, leaving 17 bases between them. CDR1 and CDR2 (germline): LGHNA, YNFKEQ. The CDR3 DNA reads as TGTGCCAGCAGCCAAGATATCCGGGACACACGTCATGGCTACACCTTC. It yields the protein CASSQDIRDTRHGYTF.

The chain has TRBV5-5 and TRBJ1-1; perhaps TRBD1 as D (5 bases). This CDR3 has 18 amino acids. Trimming shortened V by 0 bases and J by 1 base, and 19 bases separated the two germline ends. Germline loops: CDR1 SGHKS, CDR2 YYEKEE (reference sequence). The CDR3 reads CASSLGQGHVGKNTEAFF. For the CDR3, the DNA is TGTGCCAGCAGCTTGGGGCAGGGTCATGTAGGAAAGAACACTGAAGCTTTCTTT.

This chain connects TRBV12-5 to TRBJ2-6; the D gene is possibly TRBD1 (7 bases). CDR3 size: 19 residues. Trimming stripped 1 base from V and 4 bases from J, with 20 bases between. Germline CDR1 and CDR2: LGHNT and FRNRAP. CDR3 DNA sequence: TGTGCTAGTGGTTTGGCCCAGGGGGGCCAGACCTCCGGGGCCAACGTCCTGACTTTC. Its protein product is CASGLAQGGQTSGANVLTF.

V gene TRBV11-2 combines with J gene TRBJ2-7; 11 nucleotides align to TRBD2. CDR3 length: 14 amino acids. Trimming removed 2 bases from V and 4 bases from J; junction bases left unmatched: 1. In germline, CDR1 is SGHAT, CDR2 FQNNGV. The CDR3 coding sequence is TGTGCCAGCAGCTTAATAGCGGGGGGGTACGAGCAGTACTTC. Translation: CASSLIAGGYEQYF.

The chain has TRBV7-2 and TRBJ2-5; weak D call: TRBD1 (6 bases). The CDR3 spans 15 residues. CDR1 and CDR2 (germline): SGHTA, FQGNSA. The V end lost 2 bases, the J end lost 5 bases, and 15 bases lay between the germline ends. Here the CDR3 DNA reads TGTGCCAGCAGCTTAATGGGACACTCCGGGGAGACCCAGTACTTC. It codes for CASSLMGHSGETQYF.

The chain is built from TRBV4-1 and TRBJ1-2; D is possibly TRBD1 (5 bases). The CDR3 spans 16 residues. V was shortened by 4 bases and J by 0 bases, with 15 bases between the two germline ends. Germline CDR1 and CDR2: MGHRA and YSYEKL. In nucleotides, the CDR3 is TGCGCCAGCAGCCCCTCACAAGGACAAGCTAACTATGGCTACACCTTC. This translates into CASSPSQGQANYGYTF.

V usage is TRBV5-6 and J usage is TRBJ2-7, with D possibly matching TRBD2 (5 bases). The CDR3 consists of 14 residues. Germline loops: CDR1 SGHDT, CDR2 YYEEEE. V was cut by 5 bases and J by 0 bases, with 12 bases left in between. CDR3 nucleotides: TGTGCCAGCAGTGGCGGGTTGAACTCCTACGAGCAGTACTTC. Protein product: CASSGGLNSYEQYF.

The chain has TRBV18 and TRBJ2-5; TRBD2 agrees at 11 bases. Per the germline V gene, CDR1 is KGHSH and CDR2 is LQKENI. V shed 2 bases, J shed 2 bases, and the junction held 4 bases outside the gene matches. This CDR3 has 16 residues. CDR3 nucleotide sequence: TGTGCCAGCTCACCAGGCTCTAGCGGGGGGCAAGAGACCCAGTACTTC. Protein sequence: CASSPGSSGGQETQYF.

The chain uses TRBV4-2 and TRBJ1-1; 7 bases are shared with TRBD1. CDR1 and CDR2 from the germline V gene are LGHNA and YNFKEQ. CDR3 length: 17 residues. Trimming at V came to 4 bases and at J to 3 bases, leaving 14 bases not matched to a gene. CDR3 residues: CASSPREGAPRDTEAFF. The CDR3 DNA reads as TGTGCCAGCAGCCCCAGGGAGGGGGCGCCCCGGGACACTGAAGCTTTCTTT.

The gene calls are TRBV11-3 and TRBJ2-2, with unresolved D. CDR3 length: 13 residues. From germline, CDR1 is SGHNT and CDR2 YENEEA. V gave up 1 base and J gave up 6 bases, with 6 bases separating them. The CDR3 DNA follows: TGTGCCAGCAGCTTAGTTGGTTCCGGGGAGCTGTTTTTT. Translated: CASSLVGSGELFF.

This clone was recorded once. The chain links TRBV4-1 to TRBJ1-3, with a tentative D call TRBD1 (5 bases). This CDR3 region has 19 residues. Germline CDR1 MGHRA, CDR2 YSYEKL. Trimming took off 2 bases at V and 0 bases at J, with 20 bases between the two ends. The CDR3 protein is CASSQPRGSGIDSGNTIYF. CDR3 coding DNA: TGCGCCAGCAGCCAACCTAGGGGATCCGGGATCGACTCTGGAAACACCATATATTTT.

This rearrangement joins TRBV30 to TRBJ2-3; 8 nucleotides line up with TRBD1. V lost 5 bases and J lost 4; bases outside the gene matches: 11. This CDR3 has 15 amino acids. Germline CDR1 is GTSNPN and CDR2 is SVGIG (reference sequence). CDR3 DNA: TGTGCCTGGTCCCCCCCGGACAGGGTGGCAGATACGCAGTATTTT. Translated: CAWSPPDRVADTQYF. The full variable domain, completed using reference TRBV30 and TRBJ2-3, is SQTIHQWPATLVQPVGSPLSLECTVEGTSNPNLYWYRQAAGRGLQLLFYSVGIGQISSEVPQNLSASRPQDRQFILSSKKLLLSDSGFYLCAWSPPDRVADTQYFGPGTRLTVL.

The rearrangement uses TRBV7-8 and TRBJ1-4; D is perhaps TRBD1 (5 bases). The germline gives CDR1 SGHVS, CDR2 FQNEAQ. This CDR3 contains 16 residues. The V gene lost 5 bases and the J gene lost 6 bases, with 19 bases spanning the gap. This CDR3 is CASSPRTGVGDEKLFF. CDR3 sequence (DNA): TGTGCCAGCAGCCCGAGAACGGGGGTAGGGGATGAAAAACTGTTTTTT.

V and J are TRBV7-2 and TRBJ2-3; D not certain. The CDR3 has 17 amino acids. Germline V gene lookup returns CDR1 SGHTA and CDR2 FQGNSA. The germline V and J ends were trimmed by 5 bases and 2 bases, with 20 bases remaining between them. CDR3 coding DNA: TGTGCCAGCAGCACCCGTCCCCGAAACAGCTACACAGATACGCAGTATTTT. Translation: CASSTRPRNSYTDTQYF. The full variable domain, completed using reference TRBV7-2 and TRBJ2-3, is GAGVSQSPSNKVTEKGKDVELRCDPISGHTALYWYRQSLGQGLEFLIYFQGNSAPDKSGLPSDRFSAERTGGSVSTLTIQRTQQEDSAVYLCASSTRPRNSYTDTQYFGPGTRLTVL.

This clone was observed a handful of times. This chain links TRBV2 with TRBJ2-3, with D possibly being TRBD2 (6 bases). The germline V gene encodes CDR1 SNHLY and CDR2 FYNNEI. V was clipped by 6 bases and J by 0 bases, with 16 bases between them. The CDR3 is 16 amino acids. The CDR3 sequence is CASSGGTGFSTDTQYF. CDR3 coding DNA: TGTGCCAGCAGCGGCGGGACTGGATTTAGCACAGATACGCAGTATTTT.

The chain combines TRBV9 with TRBJ1-1; D not certain. This CDR3 is 14 amino acids long. Germline values: CDR1 SGDLS, CDR2 YYNGEE. V was cut by 0 bases and J by 1 base, with 7 bases left in between. In nucleotides, the CDR3 is TGTGCCAGCAGCGTAGCTAGAACGAACACTGAAGCTTTCTTT. It yields the protein CASSVARTNTEAFF. Filled out from reference TRBV9 and TRBJ1-1, the complete variable domain reads DSGVTQTPKHLITATGQRVTLRCSPRSGDLSVYWYQQSLDQGLQFLIQYYNGEERAKGNILERFSAQQFPDLHSELNLSSLELGDSALYFCASSVARTNTEAFFGQGTRLTVV.

The chain combines TRBV18 with TRBJ2-1; D possibly matches TRBD1 or TRBD2 (6 bases each). V lost 3 bases and J 1 base, leaving 19 bases between the germline ends. CDR1 and CDR2 from the germline V gene are KGHSH and LQKENI. The CDR3 totals 18 residues. The DNA of the CDR3 is TGTGCCAGCTCACCGTCGTACGGCGGAGGGGGTTCCTACAATGAGCAGTTCTTC. It specifies CASSPSYGGGGSYNEQFF.

J is TRBJ1-3 and V is TRBV18, with 7 bases aligning to TRBD1. The trim removed 1 base at V and 1 base at J, leaving 7 bases unmatched. Germline-derived CDR1 and CDR2 are KGHSH and LQKENI. The CDR3 totals 17 residues. CDR3 sequence: CASSPQTGVMSGNTIYF. The CDR3 nucleotides are TGTGCCAGCTCACCACAAACAGGGGTAATGTCTGGAAACACCATATATTTT.

V and J are TRBV30 and TRBJ1-5, with D possibly being TRBD1 (5 bases). The CDR3 loop spans 14 amino acids. Germline lookup yields CDR1 GTSNPN and CDR2 SVGIG (reference sequence). The V and J ends lost 2 bases and 5 bases respectively, with 13 bases between them. CDR3 DNA: TGTGCCTGGAGTCGCGGTGGGGGGGATCAGCCCCAGCATTTT. The encoded protein is CAWSRGGGDQPQHF.

The rearrangement uses TRBV4-1 and TRBJ2-2, with TRBD2 matching over 9 bases. The V and J ends lost 4 bases and 4 bases, in that order; junction bases with no gene match: 16. CDR1 is MGHRA and CDR2 is YSYEKL in the germline V gene. This CDR3 contains 19 residues. The CDR3 here is CASSPKVQRGVRGTGELFF. DNA of the CDR3: TGCGCCAGCAGCCCCAAGGTCCAGCGGGGGGTTCGCGGCACCGGGGAGCTGTTTTTT.

The chain is built from TRBV10-3 and TRBJ2-7; D is perhaps TRBD2 (6 bases). CDR3 length: 13 residues. The germline gives CDR1 ENHRY, CDR2 SYGVKD. V lost 10 bases and J lost 4, with 17 bases in between. For the CDR3, the DNA is TGTGCCAGTGAGCCGGGACTTAGTTACGAGCAGTACTTC. It encodes CASEPGLSYEQYF.

This CDR3 is CASSFQGGPYEQYF. Written as DNA, the CDR3 is TGTGCCAGCAGTTTCCAGGGAGGACCCTACGAGCAGTACTTC. The chain couples TRBV6-5 to TRBJ2-7; TRBD2 is a possible D gene (6 bases). This CDR3 spans 14 amino acids. V lost 4 bases, J lost 2 bases, and 12 bases lay in between. CDR1 and CDR2 from the germline V gene are MNHEY and SVGAGI.